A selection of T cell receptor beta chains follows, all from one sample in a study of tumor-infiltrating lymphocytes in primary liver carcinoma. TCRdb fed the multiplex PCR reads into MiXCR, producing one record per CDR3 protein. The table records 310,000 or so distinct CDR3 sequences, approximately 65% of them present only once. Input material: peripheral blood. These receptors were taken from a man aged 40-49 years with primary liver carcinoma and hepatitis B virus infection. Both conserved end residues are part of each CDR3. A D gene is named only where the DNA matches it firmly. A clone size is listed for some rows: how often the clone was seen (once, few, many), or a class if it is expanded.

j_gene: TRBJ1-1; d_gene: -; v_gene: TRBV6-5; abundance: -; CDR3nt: TGTGCCAGCAGAATGAAGAGCACTGAAACTTTCTTT; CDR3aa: CASRMKSTETFF
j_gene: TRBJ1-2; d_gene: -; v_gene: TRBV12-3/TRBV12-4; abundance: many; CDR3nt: TGTGCCACCAGTTTGAGGAACTATGGCTACACCTTC; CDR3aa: CATSLRNYGYTF
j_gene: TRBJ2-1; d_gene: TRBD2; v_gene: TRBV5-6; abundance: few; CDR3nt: TGTGCCAGCAGCGAAACGGGACTAGTAACCAATGAGCAGTTCTTC; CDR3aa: CASSETGLVTNEQFF
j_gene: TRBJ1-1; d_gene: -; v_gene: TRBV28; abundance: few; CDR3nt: TGTGCCAGCTGTATCTTAGGCGGCGCTGAAGCTTTCTTT; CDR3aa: CASCILGGAEAFF
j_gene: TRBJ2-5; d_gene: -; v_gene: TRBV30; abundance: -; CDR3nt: TGTGCCTGGAGTCCTCCGGGCCCCAAGGGGGAGACCCAGTACTTC; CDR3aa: CAWSPPGPKGETQYF
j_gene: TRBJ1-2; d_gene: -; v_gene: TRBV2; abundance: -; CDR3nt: TGTGCCAGCAGCCCGAGGGGGGAATCCTATGGCTACACCTTC; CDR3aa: CASSPRGESYGYTF
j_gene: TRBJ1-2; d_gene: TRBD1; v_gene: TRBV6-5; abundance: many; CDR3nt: TGTGCCAGCAGTTACATAAGGACAGGGGGCAGTTATGGCTACACCTTC; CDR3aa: CASSYIRTGGSYGYTF
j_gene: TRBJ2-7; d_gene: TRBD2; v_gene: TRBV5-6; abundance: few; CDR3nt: TGTGCCAGCAGCTCCCGACTAGCGGGAGTCTACGAGCAGTACTTC; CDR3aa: CASSSRLAGVYEQYF
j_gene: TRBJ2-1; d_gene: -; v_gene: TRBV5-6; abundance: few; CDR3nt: TGTGCCAGCAGCCTCCACGCCAGCTCCTACAATGGGCAGTTCTTC; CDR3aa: CASSLHASSYNGQFF
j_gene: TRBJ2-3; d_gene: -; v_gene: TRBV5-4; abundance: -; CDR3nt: TGTGCCAGCAGCACAGGCCTTATAGGGGAGGCAGATACGCAGTATTTT; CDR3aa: CASSTGLIGEADTQYF
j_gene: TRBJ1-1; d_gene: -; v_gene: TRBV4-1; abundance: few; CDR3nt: TGCGCCAGCAGCCAAGAGCCTCGGGACTCGGGACGATGGACTGAAGCTTTCTTT; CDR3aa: CASSQEPRDSGRWTEAFF
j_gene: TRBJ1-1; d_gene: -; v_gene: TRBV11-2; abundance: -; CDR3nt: TGTGCCAGCACCCTGACTGTAAACACTGAAGCTTTCTTT; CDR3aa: CASTLTVNTEAFF
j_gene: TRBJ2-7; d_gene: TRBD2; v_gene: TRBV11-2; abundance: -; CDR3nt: TGTACCAGTAGCTTAGGGACTAGCGGATTCTACGAGCAGTACTTC; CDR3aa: CTSSLGTSGFYEQYF
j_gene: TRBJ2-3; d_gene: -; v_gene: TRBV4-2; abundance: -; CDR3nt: TGTGCCAGCAACTACCAGGGAAGGGGCACAGATACGCAATATTTT; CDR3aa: CASNYQGRGTDTQYF
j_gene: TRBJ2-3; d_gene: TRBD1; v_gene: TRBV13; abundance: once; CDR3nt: TGTGCCAGTCGCAGGAAGGACAGGGCAGATACGCAGTATTTT; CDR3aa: CASRRKDRADTQYF
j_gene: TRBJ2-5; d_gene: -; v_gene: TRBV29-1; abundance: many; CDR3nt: TGCAGCGTTGGACAGCTCCAAGAGACCCAGTACTTC; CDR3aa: CSVGQLQETQYF
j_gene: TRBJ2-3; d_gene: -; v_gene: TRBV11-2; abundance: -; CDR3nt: TGTGTCAGCAGTTACGACCTAGGAGATACGCAGTGTTTT; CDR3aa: CVSSYDLGDTQCF
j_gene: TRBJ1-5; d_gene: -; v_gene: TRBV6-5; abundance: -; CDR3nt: TGTGCCAGCTCCCGCGAATTCGGCAATCAGCCCCAGCATTTT; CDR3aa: CASSREFGNQPQHF
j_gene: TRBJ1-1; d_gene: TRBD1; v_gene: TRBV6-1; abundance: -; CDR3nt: TGTGCCAGTAGACGGACAGGGAACACTGAAGCTTTCTTT; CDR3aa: CASRRTGNTEAFF
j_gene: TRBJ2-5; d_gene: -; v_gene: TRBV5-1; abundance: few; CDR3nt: TGCGCCAGCAGTCCGCTAGGACAGGGAGGGCAAGAGACCCGGTACTTC; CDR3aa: CASSPLGQGGQETRYF
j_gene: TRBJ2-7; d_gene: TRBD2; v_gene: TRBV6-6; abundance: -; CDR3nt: TGTGCCAGCAGTTATAGGCGGGAGGGGGGCTACGAGCAGTACTTC; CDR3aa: CASSYRREGGYEQYF
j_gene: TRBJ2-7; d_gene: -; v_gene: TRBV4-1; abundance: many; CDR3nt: TGCGCCAGCAGCCAAGGTCCCCTATCCTACGAGCAGTACTTC; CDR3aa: CASSQGPLSYEQYF
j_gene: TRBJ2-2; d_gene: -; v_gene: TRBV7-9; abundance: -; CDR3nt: TGTGCCAGCAGCTTGAGCAGGAGCCCTACCGGGGAGCTGTTTTTT; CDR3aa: CASSLSRSPTGELFF
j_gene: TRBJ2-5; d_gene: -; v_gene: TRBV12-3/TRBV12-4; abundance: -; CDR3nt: TGTGCCAGCAGGGCGGGTGGGCTAGTGGGAGAGACCCAGTACTTC; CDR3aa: CASRAGGLVGETQYF
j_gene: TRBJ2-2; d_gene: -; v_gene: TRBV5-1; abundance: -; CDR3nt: TGCGCCAGCAGCCCCACGGGGGCGCCTCATTTGTCGTTTTTT; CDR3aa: CASSPTGAPHLSFF
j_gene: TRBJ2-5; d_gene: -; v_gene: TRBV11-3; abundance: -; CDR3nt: TGTGCCAGCAGCGGGTCGTCGGGAGAGACCCAGTACTTC; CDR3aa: CASSGSSGETQYF
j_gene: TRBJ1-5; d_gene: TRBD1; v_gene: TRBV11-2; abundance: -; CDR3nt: TGTGCCAGCAGCCCGGACAGGGGTAGCAATCAGCCCCATTTT; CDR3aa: CASSPDRGSNQPHF
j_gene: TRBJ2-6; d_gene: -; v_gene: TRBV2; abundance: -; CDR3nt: TGTGCCAGCAGTGGACTTACTGGGGCCAACGTCCTGACTTTC; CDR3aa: CASSGLTGANVLTF
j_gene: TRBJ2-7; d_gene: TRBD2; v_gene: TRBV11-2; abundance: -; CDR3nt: TGTGCCAGCGGACCGACCGGGACTAGTGGGAGAAAGGAATCGGGCGAGCAGTACTTC; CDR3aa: CASGPTGTSGRKESGEQYF
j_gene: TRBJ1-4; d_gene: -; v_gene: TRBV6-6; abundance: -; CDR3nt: TGTGCCAGCAGTTACTTAGGATCAACTAATGAAAAACTGTTTTTT; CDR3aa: CASSYLGSTNEKLFF
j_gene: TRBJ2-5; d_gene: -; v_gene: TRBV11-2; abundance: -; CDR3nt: TGTGCCATCAGCTTAGTTCCAGGTCGGGAGACCCAGTACTTC; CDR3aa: CAISLVPGRETQYF
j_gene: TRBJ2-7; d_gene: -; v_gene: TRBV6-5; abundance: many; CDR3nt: TGTGCCAGCAGCCACCTAGGAGACTCCTACGAGCAGTACTTC; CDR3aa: CASSHLGDSYEQYF
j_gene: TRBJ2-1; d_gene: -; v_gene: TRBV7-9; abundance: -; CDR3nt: TGTGCCAGCAGCCCCCACAGGGAGAGCAATGAGCAGTTCTTC; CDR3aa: CASSPHRESNEQFF
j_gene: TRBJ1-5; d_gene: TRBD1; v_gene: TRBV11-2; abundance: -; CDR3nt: TGTGTCAGCAGCCCATCCGGGCAGGGGGGCAATCAGCCCCAACATTTT; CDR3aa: CVSSPSGQGGNQPQHF
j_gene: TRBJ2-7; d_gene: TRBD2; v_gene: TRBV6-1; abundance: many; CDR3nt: TGTGCCAGCAGTACAGGGACTAGCGGTAAGCAGTACTTC; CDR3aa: CASSTGTSGKQYF
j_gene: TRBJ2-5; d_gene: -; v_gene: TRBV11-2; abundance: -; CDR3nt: TGCGCCAACAGCTTGATGAGTATAGAGACCCAGTACTTC; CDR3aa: CANSLMSIETQYF
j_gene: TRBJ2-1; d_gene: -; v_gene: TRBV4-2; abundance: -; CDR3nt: TGTGCCAGCAGCCAACTGAGTGGGGGGGCCGTCTACAATGAGCAGTTCTTC; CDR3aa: CASSQLSGGAVYNEQFF
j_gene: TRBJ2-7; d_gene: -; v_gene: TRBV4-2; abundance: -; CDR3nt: TGTGCCAGCGGCCAATACGGATTAGTGGGAATCGGGTCCTACGAGCAGTACTTC; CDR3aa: CASGQYGLVGIGSYEQYF
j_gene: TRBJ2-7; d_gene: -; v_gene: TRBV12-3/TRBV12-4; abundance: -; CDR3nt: TGTGCCAGCACCGGGCCAGGGTCCTCGGCCGAGCAGTACTTC; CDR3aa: CASTGPGSSAEQYF
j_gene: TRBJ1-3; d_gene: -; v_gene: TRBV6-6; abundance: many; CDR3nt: TGTGCCAGCAGTTACTCGTGGCAGGCTGGAAACACCATATATTTT; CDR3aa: CASSYSWQAGNTIYF
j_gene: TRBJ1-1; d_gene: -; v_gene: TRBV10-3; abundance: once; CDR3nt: TGTGCCATCTGTGAGGGGGGCAGCAAGAACACTGAAGCTTTCTTT; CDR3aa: CAICEGGSKNTEAFF
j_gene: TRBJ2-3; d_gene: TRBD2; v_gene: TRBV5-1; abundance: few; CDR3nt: TGCGCCAGCAGCTTGTTAGCGGGAGGAACCACAGATACGCAGTATTTT; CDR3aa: CASSLLAGGTTDTQYF
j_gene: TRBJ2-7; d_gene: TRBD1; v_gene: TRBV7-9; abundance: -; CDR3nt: TGTACCAGCAGCTTAACAGGGGGCTACGAGCAGTACTTC; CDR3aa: CTSSLTGGYEQYF